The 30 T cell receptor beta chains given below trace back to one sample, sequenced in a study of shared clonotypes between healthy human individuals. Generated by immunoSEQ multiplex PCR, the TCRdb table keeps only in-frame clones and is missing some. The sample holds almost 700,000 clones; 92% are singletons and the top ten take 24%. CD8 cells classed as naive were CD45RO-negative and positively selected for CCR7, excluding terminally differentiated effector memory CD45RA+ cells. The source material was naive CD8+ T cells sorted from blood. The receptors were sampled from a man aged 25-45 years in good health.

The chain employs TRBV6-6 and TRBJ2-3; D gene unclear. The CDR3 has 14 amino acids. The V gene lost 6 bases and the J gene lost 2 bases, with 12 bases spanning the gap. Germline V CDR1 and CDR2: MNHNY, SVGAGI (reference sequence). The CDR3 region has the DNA TGTGCCAGCAGCCCGGGCCCATACACAGATACGCAGTATTTT. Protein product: CASSPGPYTDTQYF.

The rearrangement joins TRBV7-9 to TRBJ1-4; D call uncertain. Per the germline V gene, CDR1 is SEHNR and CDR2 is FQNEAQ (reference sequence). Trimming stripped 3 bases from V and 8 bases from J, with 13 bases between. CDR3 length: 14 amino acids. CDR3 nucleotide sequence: TGTGCCAGCAGCTTTCCCCGGACGGGGGAAAAACTGTTTTTT. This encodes CASSFPRTGEKLFF.

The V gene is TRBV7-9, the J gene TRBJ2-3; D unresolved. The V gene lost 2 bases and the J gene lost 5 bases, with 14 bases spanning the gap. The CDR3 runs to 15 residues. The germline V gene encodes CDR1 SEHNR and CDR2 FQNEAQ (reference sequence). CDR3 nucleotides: TGTGCCAGCAGCTTAAAGAGTTTTGGCGGAGATACGCAGTATTTT. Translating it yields CASSLKSFGGDTQYF.

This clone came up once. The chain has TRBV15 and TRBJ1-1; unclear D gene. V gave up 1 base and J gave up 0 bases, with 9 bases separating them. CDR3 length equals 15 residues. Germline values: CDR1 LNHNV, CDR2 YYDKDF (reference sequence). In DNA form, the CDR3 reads TGTGCCACCAGCAGAGTTGAGAACATGAACACTGAAGCTTTCTTT. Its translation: CATSRVENMNTEAFF. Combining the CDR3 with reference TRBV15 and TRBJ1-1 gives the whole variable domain DAMVIQNPRYQVTQFGKPVTLSCSQTLNHNVMYWYQQKSSQAPKLLFHYYDKDFNNEADTPDNFQSRRPNTSFCFLDIRSPGLGDTAMYLCATSRVENMNTEAFFGQGTRLTVV.

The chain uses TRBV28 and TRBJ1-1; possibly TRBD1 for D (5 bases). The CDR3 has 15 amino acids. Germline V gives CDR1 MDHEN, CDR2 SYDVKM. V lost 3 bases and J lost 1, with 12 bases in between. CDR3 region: CASSFHRTSNTEAFF. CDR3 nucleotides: TGTGCCAGCAGTTTCCACAGGACCTCGAACACTGAAGCTTTCTTT.

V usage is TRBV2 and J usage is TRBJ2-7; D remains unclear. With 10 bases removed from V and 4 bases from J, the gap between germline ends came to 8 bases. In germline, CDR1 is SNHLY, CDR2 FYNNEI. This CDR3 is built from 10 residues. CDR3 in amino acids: CATARYEQYF. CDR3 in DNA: TGTGCCACCGCCCGGTACGAGCAGTACTTC.

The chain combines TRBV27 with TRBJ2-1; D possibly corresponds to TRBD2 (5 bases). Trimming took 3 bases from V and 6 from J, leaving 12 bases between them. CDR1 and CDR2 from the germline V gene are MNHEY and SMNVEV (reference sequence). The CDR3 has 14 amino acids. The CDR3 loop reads CASSFIEGVNEQFF. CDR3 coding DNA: TGTGCCAGCAGTTTTATCGAGGGAGTCAATGAGCAGTTCTTC.

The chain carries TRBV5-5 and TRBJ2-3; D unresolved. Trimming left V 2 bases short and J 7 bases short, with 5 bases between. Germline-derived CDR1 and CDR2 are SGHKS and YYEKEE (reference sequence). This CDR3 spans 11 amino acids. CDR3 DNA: TGTGCCAGCAGCTTCGGTAATACGCAGTATTTT. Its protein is CASSFGNTQYF.

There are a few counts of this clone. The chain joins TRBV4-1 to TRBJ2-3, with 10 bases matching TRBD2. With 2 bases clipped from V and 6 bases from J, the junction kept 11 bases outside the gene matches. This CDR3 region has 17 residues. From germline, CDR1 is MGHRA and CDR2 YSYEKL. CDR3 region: CASSQRGGLAGADTQYF. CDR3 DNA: TGCGCCAGCAGCCAAAGGGGAGGGCTAGCGGGGGCGGATACGCAGTATTTT.

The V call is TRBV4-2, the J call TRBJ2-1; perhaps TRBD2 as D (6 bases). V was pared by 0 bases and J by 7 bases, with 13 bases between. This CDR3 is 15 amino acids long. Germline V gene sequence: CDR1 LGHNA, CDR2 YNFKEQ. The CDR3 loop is CASSQEFGSRNEQFF. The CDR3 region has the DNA TGTGCCAGCAGCCAAGAATTCGGGAGTCGGAATGAGCAGTTCTTC.

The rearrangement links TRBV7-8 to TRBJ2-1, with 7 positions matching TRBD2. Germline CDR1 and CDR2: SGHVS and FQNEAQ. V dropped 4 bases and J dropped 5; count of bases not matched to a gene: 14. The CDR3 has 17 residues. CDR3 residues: CASSSLRGLGADNEQFF. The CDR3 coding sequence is TGTGCCAGCAGCTCCCTCCGCGGACTAGGAGCGGACAATGAGCAGTTCTTC.

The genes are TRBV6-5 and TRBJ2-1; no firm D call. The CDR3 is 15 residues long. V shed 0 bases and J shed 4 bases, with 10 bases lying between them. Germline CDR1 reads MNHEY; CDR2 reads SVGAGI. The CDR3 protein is CASSYSSDSYNEQFF. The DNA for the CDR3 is TGTGCCAGCAGTTACTCGTCCGACTCGTACAATGAGCAGTTCTTC.

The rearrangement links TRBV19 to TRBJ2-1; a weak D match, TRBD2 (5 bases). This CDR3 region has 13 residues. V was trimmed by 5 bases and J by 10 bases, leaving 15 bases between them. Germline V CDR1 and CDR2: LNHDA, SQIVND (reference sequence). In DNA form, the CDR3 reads TGTGCCAGTAGTCCCGACCCGGGGTGGGAGCAGTTCTTC. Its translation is CASSPDPGWEQFF.

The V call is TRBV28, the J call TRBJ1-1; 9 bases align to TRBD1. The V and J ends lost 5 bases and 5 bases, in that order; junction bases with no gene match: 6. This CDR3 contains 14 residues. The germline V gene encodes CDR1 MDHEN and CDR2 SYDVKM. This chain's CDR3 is CASSRTGGWTEAFF. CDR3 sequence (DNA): TGTGCCAGCAGTCGTACAGGGGGCTGGACTGAAGCTTTCTTT. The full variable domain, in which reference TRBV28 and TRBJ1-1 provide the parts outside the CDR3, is DVKVTQSSRYLVKRTGEKVFLECVQDMDHENMFWYRQDPGLGLRLIYFSYDVKMKEKGDIPEGYSVSREKKERFSLILESASTNQTSMYLCASSRTGGWTEAFFGQGTRLTVV.

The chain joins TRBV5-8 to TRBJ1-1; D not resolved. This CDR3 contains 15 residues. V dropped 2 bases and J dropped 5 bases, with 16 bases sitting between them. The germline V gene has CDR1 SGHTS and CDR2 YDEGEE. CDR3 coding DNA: TGTGCCAGCAGCTTTTTTGGAAGGGCTGGGACTGAAGCTTTCTTT. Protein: CASSFFGRAGTEAFF.

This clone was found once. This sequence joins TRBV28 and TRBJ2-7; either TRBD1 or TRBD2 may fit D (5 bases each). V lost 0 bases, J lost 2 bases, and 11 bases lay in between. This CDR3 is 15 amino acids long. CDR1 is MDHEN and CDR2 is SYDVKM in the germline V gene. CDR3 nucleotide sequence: TGTGCCAGCAGTTTATGGGGAGACAGAACCTACGAGCAGTACTTC. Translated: CASSLWGDRTYEQYF. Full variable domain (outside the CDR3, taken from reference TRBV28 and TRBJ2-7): DVKVTQSSRYLVKRTGEKVFLECVQDMDHENMFWYRQDPGLGLRLIYFSYDVKMKEKGDIPEGYSVSREKKERFSLILESASTNQTSMYLCASSLWGDRTYEQYFGPGTRLTVT.

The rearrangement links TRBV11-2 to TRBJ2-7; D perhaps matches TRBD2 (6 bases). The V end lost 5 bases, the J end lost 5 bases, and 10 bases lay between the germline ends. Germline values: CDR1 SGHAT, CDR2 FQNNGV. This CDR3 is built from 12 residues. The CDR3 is CASSLSGNEQYF. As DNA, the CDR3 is TGTGCCAGCAGCCTTAGCGGCAACGAGCAGTACTTC.

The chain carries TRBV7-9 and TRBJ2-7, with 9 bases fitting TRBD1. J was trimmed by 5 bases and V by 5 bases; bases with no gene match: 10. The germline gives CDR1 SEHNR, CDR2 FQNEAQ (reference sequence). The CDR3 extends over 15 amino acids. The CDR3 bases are TGTGCCAGCAGCGCCGCACAGGGGGCTAAGAACGAGCAGTACTTC. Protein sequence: CASSAAQGAKNEQYF.

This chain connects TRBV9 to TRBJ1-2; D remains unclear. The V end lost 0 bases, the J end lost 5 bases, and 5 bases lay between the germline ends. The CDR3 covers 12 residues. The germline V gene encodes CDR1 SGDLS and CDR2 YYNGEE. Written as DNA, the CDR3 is TGTGCCAGCAGCGTAGGAACTTATGGCTACACCTTC. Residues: CASSVGTYGYTF.

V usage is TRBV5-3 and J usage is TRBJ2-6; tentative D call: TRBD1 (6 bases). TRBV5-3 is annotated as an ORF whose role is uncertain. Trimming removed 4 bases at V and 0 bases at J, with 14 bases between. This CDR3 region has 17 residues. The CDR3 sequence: CARSGNRAGSGANVLTF. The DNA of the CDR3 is TGTGCCAGAAGCGGAAACAGGGCAGGCTCTGGGGCCAACGTCCTGACTTTC.

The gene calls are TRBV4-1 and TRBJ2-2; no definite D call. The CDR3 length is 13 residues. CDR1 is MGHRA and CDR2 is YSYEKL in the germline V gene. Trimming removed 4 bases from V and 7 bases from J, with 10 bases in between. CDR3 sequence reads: CASSLSPGGELFF. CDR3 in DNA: TGCGCCAGCAGCCTCTCCCCGGGCGGGGAGCTGTTTTTT.

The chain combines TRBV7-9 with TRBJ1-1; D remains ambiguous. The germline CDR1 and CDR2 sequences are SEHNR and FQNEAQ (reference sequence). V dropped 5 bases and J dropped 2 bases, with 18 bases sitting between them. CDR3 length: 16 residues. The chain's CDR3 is CASSPITAGRNTEAFF. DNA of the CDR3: TGTGCCAGCAGCCCCATTACCGCCGGCCGAAACACTGAAGCTTTCTTT.

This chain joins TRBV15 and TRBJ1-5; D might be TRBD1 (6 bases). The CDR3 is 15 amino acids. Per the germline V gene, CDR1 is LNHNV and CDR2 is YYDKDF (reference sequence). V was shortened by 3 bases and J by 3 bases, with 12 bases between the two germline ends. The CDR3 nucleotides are TGTGCCACCAGCAGGGACAGCACTCACAATCAGCCCCAGCATTTT. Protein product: CATSRDSTHNQPQHF. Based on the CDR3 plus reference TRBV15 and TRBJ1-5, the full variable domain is DAMVIQNPRYQVTQFGKPVTLSCSQTLNHNVMYWYQQKSSQAPKLLFHYYDKDFNNEADTPDNFQSRRPNTSFCFLDIRSPGLGDTAMYLCATSRDSTHNQPQHFGDGTRLSIL.

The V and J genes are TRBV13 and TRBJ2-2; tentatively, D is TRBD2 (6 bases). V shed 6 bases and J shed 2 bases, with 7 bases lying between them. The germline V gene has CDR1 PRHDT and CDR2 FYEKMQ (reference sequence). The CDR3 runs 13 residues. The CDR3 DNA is TGTGCCAGCAGGGAGGGTAACACCGGGGAGCTGTTTTTT. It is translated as CASREGNTGELFF.

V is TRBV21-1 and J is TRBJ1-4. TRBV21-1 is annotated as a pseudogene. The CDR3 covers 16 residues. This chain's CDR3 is CASREQVYSSDEKLFF. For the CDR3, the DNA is TGTGCCAGCAGGGAACAAGTGTACTCATCGGATGAAAAACTGTTTTTT.

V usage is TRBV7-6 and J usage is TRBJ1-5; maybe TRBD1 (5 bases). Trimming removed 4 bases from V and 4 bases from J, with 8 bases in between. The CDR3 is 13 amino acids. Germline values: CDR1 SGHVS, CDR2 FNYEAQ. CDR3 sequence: CASSSGGNQPQHF. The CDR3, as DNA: TGTGCCAGCAGCTCTGGGGGGAATCAGCCCCAGCATTTT.

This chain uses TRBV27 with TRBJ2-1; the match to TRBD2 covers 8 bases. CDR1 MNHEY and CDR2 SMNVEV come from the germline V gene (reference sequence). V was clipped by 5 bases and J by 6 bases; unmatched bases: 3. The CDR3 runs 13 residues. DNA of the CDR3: TGTGCCAGCAGTCCCGGGACTAGCAATGAGCAGTTCTTC. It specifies CASSPGTSNEQFF.

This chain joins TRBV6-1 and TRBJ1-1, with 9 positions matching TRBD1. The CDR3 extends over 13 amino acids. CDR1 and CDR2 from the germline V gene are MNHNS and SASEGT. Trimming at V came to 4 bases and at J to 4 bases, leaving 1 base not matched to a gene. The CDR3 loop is CASSGGQGTEAFF. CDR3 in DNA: TGTGCCAGCAGTGGGGGACAGGGCACTGAAGCTTTCTTT.

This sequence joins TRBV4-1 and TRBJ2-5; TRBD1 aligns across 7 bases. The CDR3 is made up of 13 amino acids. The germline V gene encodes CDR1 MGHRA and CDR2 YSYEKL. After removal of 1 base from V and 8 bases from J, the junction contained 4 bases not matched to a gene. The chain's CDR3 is CASSQVTGATQYF. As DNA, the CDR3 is TGCGCCAGCAGCCAAGTAACAGGGGCCACCCAGTACTTC.

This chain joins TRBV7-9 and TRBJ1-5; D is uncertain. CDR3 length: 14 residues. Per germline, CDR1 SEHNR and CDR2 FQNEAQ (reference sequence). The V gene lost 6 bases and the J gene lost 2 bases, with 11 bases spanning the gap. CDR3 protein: CASRPIRGNQPQHF. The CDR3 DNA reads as TGTGCCAGCAGGCCGATTAGAGGCAATCAGCCCCAGCATTTT.